This record concerns one T cell receptor (beta chain) sequence. Its antigen is undetermined. The length of the CDR3 is 15 residues. Trimming stripped 5 bases from V and 0 bases from J, with 13 bases between. Per the germline V gene, CDR1 is LNHDA and CDR2 is SQIVND (reference sequence). As for the donors, each was a healthy bone marrow donor. This record belongs to a study of cytomegalovirus exposure and HLA in healthy donors. Study results and limitations: The study found most TCR sequences rare, yet found some public TCRs in many donors. Some V segments, including TRBV6-2 and TRBV6-3, were excluded as indistinguishable. In an earlier analysis, about 87% or about 30%: the productive usage of most TCR beta V segments.

The PCR used 60 Vbeta and 13 Jbeta primers. Sequencing used immunoSEQ multiplex PCR; TCRdb keeps in-frame clones, though not all of them. This sample carries approximately 220,000 clones, about 81% of them seen once, and the ten largest clones take 4.5% to 7%. Sample: PBMCs. The J gene is TRBJ1-1, the V gene TRBV19; TRBD1 is a possible D gene (6 bases). This TCR was recovered from a man aged 35 to 55 in good health and CMV-seropositive. The CDR3 loop reads CASSWRGLMNTEAFF. CDR3 bases: TGTGCCAGTAGTTGGCGGGGGCTAATGAACACTGAAGCTTTCTTT.